The sequence of this T cell receptor (beta chain) was determined in a study of blood T cell repertoires in COVID-19. On the study more broadly: Collection of acute and convalescent COVID-19 samples took place in the United States, Italy and Spain. PBMCs, B-cell-depleted T cells, or T cells provided the cDNA or gDNA that made up the material.

Germline lookup yields CDR1 SQVTM and CDR2 ANQGSEA. V lost 4 bases, J lost 4 bases, and 17 bases lay in between. This CDR3 is built from 14 residues. Profiling relied on immunoSEQ multiplex PCR, and the TCRdb table lists in-frame clones only, not all of them. The sample carries 110,000 or so clones, about nine tenths recorded once. The receptor's source is a human donor in a cohort sampled during active COVID-19. Material for sequencing was peripheral blood. V gene TRBV29-1 combines with J gene TRBJ2-7, with a possible D match to TRBD1 (5 bases). The CDR3: CSVVGTGVGYEQYF. The CDR3 nucleotides are TGCAGCGTTGTTGGAACAGGAGTAGGTTACGAGCAGTACTTC.